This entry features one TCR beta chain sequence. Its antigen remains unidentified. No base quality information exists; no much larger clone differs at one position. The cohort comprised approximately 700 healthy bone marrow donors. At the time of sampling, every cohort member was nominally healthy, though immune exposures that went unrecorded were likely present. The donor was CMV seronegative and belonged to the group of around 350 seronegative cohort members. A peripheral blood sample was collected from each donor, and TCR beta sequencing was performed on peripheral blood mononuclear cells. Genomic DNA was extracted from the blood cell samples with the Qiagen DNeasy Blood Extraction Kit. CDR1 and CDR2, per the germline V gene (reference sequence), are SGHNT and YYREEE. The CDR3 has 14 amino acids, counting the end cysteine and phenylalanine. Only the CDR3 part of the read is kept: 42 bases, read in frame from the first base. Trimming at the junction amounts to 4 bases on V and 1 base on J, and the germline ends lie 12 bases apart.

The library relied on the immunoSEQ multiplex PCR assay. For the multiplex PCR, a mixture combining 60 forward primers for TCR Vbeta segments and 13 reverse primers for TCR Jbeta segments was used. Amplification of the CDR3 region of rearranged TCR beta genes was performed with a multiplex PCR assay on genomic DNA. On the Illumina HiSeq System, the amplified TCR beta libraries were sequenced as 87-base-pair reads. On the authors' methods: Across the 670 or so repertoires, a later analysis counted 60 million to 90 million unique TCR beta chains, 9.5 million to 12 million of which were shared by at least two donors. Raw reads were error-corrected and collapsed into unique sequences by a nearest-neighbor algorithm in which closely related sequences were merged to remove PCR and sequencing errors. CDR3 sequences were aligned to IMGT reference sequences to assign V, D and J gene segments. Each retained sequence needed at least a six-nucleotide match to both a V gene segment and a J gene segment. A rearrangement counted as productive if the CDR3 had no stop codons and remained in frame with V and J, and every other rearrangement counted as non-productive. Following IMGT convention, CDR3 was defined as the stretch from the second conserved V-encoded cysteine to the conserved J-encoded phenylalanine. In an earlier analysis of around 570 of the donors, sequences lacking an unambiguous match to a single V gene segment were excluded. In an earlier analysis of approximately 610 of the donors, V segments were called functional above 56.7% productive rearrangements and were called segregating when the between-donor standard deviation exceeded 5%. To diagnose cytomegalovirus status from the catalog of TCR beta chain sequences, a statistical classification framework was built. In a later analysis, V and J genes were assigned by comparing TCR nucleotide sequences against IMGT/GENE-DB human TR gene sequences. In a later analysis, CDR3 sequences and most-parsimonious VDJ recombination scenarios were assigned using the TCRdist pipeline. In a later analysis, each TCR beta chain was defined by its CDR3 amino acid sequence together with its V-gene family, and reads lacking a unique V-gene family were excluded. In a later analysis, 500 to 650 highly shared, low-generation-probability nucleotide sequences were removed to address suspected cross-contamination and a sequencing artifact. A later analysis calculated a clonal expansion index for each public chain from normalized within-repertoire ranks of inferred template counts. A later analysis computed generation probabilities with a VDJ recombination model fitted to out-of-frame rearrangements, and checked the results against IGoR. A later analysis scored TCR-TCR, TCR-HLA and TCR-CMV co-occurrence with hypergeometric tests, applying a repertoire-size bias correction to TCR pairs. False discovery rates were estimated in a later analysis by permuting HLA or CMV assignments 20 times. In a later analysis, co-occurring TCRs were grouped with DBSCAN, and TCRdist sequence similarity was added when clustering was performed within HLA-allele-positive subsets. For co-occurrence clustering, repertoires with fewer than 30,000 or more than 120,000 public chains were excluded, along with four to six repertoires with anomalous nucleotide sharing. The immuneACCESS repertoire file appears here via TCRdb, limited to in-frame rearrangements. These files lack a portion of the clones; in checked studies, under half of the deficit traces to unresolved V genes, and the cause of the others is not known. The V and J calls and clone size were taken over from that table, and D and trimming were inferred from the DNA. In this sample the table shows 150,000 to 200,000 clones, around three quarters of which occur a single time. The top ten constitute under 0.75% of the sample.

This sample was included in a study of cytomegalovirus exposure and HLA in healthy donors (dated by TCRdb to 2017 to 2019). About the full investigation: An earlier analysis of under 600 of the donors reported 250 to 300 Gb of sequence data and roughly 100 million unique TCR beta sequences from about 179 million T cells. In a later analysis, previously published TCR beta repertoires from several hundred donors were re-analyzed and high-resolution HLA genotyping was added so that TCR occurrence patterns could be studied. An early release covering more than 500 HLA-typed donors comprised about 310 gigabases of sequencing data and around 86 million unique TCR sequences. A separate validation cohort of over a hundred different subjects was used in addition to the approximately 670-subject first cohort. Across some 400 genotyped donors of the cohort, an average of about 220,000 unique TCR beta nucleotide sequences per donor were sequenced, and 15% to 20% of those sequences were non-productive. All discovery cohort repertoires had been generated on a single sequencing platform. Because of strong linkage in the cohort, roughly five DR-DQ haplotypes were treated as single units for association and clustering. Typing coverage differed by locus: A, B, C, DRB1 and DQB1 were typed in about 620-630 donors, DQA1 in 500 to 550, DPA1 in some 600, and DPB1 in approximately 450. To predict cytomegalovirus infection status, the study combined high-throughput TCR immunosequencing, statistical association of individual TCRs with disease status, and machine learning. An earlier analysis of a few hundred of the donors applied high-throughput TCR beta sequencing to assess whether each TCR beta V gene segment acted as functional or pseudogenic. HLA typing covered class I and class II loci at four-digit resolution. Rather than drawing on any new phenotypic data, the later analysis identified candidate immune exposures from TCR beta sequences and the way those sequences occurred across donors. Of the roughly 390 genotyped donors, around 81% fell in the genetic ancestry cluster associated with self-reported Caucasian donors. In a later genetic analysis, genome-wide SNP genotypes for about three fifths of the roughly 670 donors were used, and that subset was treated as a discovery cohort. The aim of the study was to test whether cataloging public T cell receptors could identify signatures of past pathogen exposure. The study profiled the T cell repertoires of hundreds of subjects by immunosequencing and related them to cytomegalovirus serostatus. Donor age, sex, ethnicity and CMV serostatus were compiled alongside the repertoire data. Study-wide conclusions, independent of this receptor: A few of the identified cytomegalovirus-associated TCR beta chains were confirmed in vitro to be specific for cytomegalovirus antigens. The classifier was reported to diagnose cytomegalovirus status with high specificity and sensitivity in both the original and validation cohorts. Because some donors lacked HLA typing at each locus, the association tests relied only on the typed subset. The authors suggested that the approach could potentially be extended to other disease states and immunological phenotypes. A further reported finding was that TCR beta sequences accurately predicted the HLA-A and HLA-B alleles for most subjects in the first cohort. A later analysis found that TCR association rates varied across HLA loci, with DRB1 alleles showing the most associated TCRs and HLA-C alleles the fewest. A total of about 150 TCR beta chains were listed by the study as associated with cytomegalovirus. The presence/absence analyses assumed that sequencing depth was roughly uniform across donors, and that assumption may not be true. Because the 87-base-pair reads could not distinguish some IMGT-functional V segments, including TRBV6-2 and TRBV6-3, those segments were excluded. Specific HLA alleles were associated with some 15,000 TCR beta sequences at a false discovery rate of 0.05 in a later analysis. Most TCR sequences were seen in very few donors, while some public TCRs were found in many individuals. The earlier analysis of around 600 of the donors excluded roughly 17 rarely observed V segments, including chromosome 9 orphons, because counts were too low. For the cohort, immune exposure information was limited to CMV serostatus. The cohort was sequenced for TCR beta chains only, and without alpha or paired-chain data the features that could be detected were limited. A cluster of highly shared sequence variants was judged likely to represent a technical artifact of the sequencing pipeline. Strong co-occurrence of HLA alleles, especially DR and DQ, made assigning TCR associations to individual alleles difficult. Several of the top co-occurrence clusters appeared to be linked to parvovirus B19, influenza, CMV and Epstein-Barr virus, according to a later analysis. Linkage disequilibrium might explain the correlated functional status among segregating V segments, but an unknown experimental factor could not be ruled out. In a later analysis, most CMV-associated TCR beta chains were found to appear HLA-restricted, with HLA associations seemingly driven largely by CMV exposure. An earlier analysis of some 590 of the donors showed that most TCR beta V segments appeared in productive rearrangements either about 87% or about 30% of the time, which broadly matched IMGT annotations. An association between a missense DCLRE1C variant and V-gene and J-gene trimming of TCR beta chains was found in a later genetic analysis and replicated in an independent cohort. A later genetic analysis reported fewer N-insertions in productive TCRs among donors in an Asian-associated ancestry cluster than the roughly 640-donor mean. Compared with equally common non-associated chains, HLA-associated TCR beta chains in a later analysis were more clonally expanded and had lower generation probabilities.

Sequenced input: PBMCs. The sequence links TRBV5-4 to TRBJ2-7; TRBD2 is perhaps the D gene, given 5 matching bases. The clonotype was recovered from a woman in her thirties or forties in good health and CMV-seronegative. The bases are TGTGCCAGCAGCCCGGACTTCCCATCCTACGAGCAGTACTTC. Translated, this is CASSPDFPSYEQYF. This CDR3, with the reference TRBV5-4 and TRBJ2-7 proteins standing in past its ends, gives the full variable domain ETGVTQSPTHLIKTRGQQVTLRCSSQSGHNTVSWYQQALGQGPQFIFQYYREEENGRGNFPPRFSGLQFPNYSSELNVNALELDDSALYLCASSPDFPSYEQYFGPGTRLTVT.